This T cell receptor beta chain was obtained from a study of cytomegalovirus exposure and HLA in healthy donors. General observations from the study: As a later analysis showed, a missense DCLRE1C variant was linked to trimming of TCR beta V- and J-genes. Later, an analysis found that common viral pathogens appeared to be linked with several of the most significant clusters.

Primers for the PCR totalled 60 Vbeta and 13 Jbeta. Method: immunoSEQ multiplex PCR; TCRdb's copy keeps in-frame clones and lacks some. The sample holds about 100,000 clones, around 80% seen once. All the people who gave samples were healthy bone marrow donors. The length of the CDR3 is 13 residues. With V trimmed by 3 bases and J by 8 bases, 9 bases remained unmatched. Germline CDR1 is SQVTM and CDR2 is ANQGSEA. Notes on this clone: Antigen unknown.

The rearrangement links TRBV29-1 to TRBJ1-2; 7 positions match TRBD1. The sequenced sample consisted of PBMCs. The receptor was isolated from a woman younger than 30 in good health and CMV-seronegative. In DNA form, the CDR3 reads TGCAGCGTTGACCTAACAGGGGCCGGCGGCTACACCTTC. Amino acids: CSVDLTGAGGYTF.